A single sample gave rise to the 32 T cell receptor beta chains below, sequenced in a study of CD8 T cells in Susac syndrome. RNA, at roughly 0.45 to 1 ug, was reverse transcribed with random hexamers. MiXCR, run by TCRdb on the immunoSEQ multiplex PCR reads, gives a single entry per CDR3 protein. The table lists nearly 25,000 distinct CDR3 sequences, just under 95% of them singletons, with roughly 0.62% in the top ten. The sample taken for sequencing was CD8+ T cells from PBMCs. The receptor source for this set is a human donor with Susac syndrome.

The rearrangement joins TRBV10-3 to TRBJ2-5; D possibly uses TRBD1 or TRBD2 (5 bases each). Trimming took off 3 bases at V and 5 bases at J, with 10 bases between the two ends. Germline-derived CDR1 and CDR2 are ENHRY and SYGVKD. This CDR3 spans 13 amino acids. This CDR3 reads CAISEGTDETQYF. CDR3 coding DNA: TGTGCCATCAGTGAAGGGACCGATGAGACCCAGTACTTC.

This chain uses TRBV27 with TRBJ2-7, with 11 bases identical to TRBD2. CDR1 MNHEY and CDR2 SMNVEV come from the germline V gene (reference sequence). Trimming at V came to 4 bases and at J to 6 bases, leaving 2 bases not matched to a gene. This CDR3 is 13 amino acids long. The CDR3: CASSSGLAGEQYF. CDR3 nucleotides: TGTGCCAGCAGTTCCGGACTAGCGGGCGAGCAGTACTTC.

J is TRBJ2-1 and V is TRBV14; D gene ambiguous. The CDR3 spans 17 residues. The V gene's germline CDR1 is SGHDN and CDR2 FVKESK. Trimming stripped 1 base from V and 2 bases from J, with 15 bases between. CDR3 DNA sequence: TGTGCCAGCAGCCAAGTCGAGCCCTCCGAGGCCTACAATGAGCAGTTCTTC. Encoded protein: CASSQVEPSEAYNEQFF.

The chain recombines TRBV12-3 or TRBV12-4 with TRBJ1-2, with 7 nucleotides matching TRBD1. V lost 1 base and J lost 4; bases outside the gene matches: 6. The CDR3 contains 15 residues. CDR3 DNA: TGTGCCAGCAGTTTAGTAACAGGGGCGTTCTATGGCTACACCTTC. Amino acid sequence: CASSLVTGAFYGYTF.

The CDR3 loop is CASGQGGRHNEQFF. CDR3 nucleotide sequence: TGTGCCAGCGGCCAAGGGGGCCGGCACAATGAGCAGTTCTTC. The chain couples TRBV6-6 to TRBJ2-1; 7 positions agree with TRBD1. The CDR3 runs 14 residues. Trimming at V came to 8 bases and at J to 5 bases, leaving 9 bases not matched to a gene. Germline V CDR1 and CDR2: MNHNY, SVGAGI (reference sequence).

V gene TRBV15 combines with J gene TRBJ1-3; D uncertain. The CDR3 consists of 16 residues. The V end lost 0 bases, the J end lost 2 bases, and 11 bases lay between the germline ends. CDR1 and CDR2 (germline): LNHNV, YYDKDF (reference sequence). CDR3 DNA: TGTGCCACCAGCAGAGATGATTTAGGTCCTGGAAACACCATATATTTT. Residues: CATSRDDLGPGNTIYF.

Concerning this clonotype: The DNA is omitted, as the CDR3 cannot be located on it reliably, and the CDR3 follows TCRdb's listing. This chain links TRBV9 with TRBJ2-5; the table's TRBD2 call for D was not verified on the DNA. The V gene's germline CDR1 is SGDLS and CDR2 YYNGEE. The CDR3 length is 15 residues, termini included. CDR3 amino acids: CASSVGLRAGETQYF.

This CDR3 reads CASSYSRVNEQYF. CDR3 coding DNA: TGTGCCAGCAGTTACTCGAGGGTCAACGAGCAGTACTTC. The chain couples TRBV6-2 or TRBV6-3 to TRBJ2-7; a weak D match, TRBD2 (5 bases). V lost 0 bases and J lost 5, with 8 bases in between. CDR1 and CDR2 (germline): MNHEY, SVGEGT. The CDR3 totals 13 residues.

The DNA for the CDR3 is TGTGCCAGCAGTTTACGCCAGGGGAGCACAGATACGCAGTATTTT. It specifies CASSLRQGSTDTQYF. The chain joins TRBV28 to TRBJ2-3; possible D gene TRBD1, 6 bases. V lost 2 bases to trimming and J lost 0 bases, with 9 bases between them. Germline-derived CDR1 and CDR2 are MDHEN and SYDVKM. CDR3 length equals 15 residues.

This CDR3 is CASEGPHDVGFGEGATDTQYF. In nucleotides, the CDR3 is TGTGCCAGCGAGGGACCCCACGACGTGGGATTTGGGGAGGGGGCCACAGATACGCAGTATTTT. The V and J genes are TRBV11-1 and TRBJ2-3, with D possibly being TRBD1 or TRBD2 (7 bases each). V was pared by 8 bases and J by 2 bases, with 35 bases between. The length of the CDR3 is 21 residues. Germline V CDR1 and CDR2: SGHAT, FQDESV (reference sequence).

The CDR3 coding sequence is TGTGCCAGCAGACCCTACTTAGCGGGGCGAGTCACAGATACGCAGTATTTT. Translating gives CASRPYLAGRVTDTQYF. The chain couples TRBV28 to TRBJ2-3; 8 nucleotides line up with TRBD2. Germline lookup yields CDR1 MDHEN and CDR2 SYDVKM. The length of the CDR3 is 17 residues. V shed 6 bases and J 2 bases; nucleotides not matched to a gene: 13.

The rearrangement uses TRBV4-1 and TRBJ1-5; D remains unclear. Trimming left V 0 bases short and J 1 base short, with 10 bases between. The length of the CDR3 is 16 residues. The V gene's germline CDR1 is MGHRA and CDR2 YSYEKL. Here the CDR3 reads CASSQEGFTSNQPQHF. In DNA form, the CDR3 reads TGCGCCAGCAGCCAAGAGGGCTTCACAAGCAATCAGCCCCAGCATTTT.

This chain connects TRBV12-3 or TRBV12-4 to TRBJ2-1, with a tentative D call TRBD2 (6 bases). V lost 6 bases and J 0 bases, leaving 12 bases between the germline ends. The CDR3 loop spans 15 amino acids. The CDR3 DNA follows: TGTGCCAGCAGGGGGGGTTCCGACTCCTACAATGAGCAGTTCTTC. Translating gives CASRGGSDSYNEQFF.

CDR3 nucleotide sequence: TGTGCCAGCAGGCCCTATCCCGGCGCAGCCTTCGGCGAGCAGTACTTC. Translated: CASRPYPGAAFGEQYF. The rearrangement uses TRBV5-6 and TRBJ2-7; D call uncertain. The CDR3 is made up of 16 amino acids. Trimming removed 5 bases at V and 6 bases at J, with 24 bases between. Germline V CDR1 and CDR2: SGHDT, YYEEEE.

The chain is built from TRBV28 and TRBJ2-5; 8 nucleotides line up with TRBD1. V was pared by 4 bases and J by 3 bases, with 10 bases of the junction left unmatched. This CDR3 region has 16 residues. CDR1 is MDHEN and CDR2 is SYDVKM in the germline V gene. DNA for the CDR3: TGTGCCAGCAGTTCCCGGGACAGGCCAGAAGAAGAGACCCAGTACTTC. This gives the protein CASSSRDRPEEETQYF.

Written as DNA, the CDR3 is TGTGCCAGCAGTTACAACCCCACAGGGGAGACCCAGTACTTC. This sequence encodes CASSYNPTGETQYF. The chain is built from TRBV6-5 and TRBJ2-5; possible D gene TRBD1, 6 bases. The ends were cut back, 2 bases at V and 5 bases at J, with 12 bases in the middle. The germline CDR1 and CDR2 sequences are MNHEY and SVGAGI. The CDR3 has 14 residues.

V gene TRBV29-1 combines with J gene TRBJ2-2; D not resolved. The V and J ends lost 3 bases and 5 bases respectively, with 7 bases between them. Germline lookup yields CDR1 SQVTM and CDR2 ANQGSEA. The CDR3 loop spans 12 amino acids. The CDR3, as DNA: TGCAGCGTTGAGGCTGGAACCGGGGAGCTGTTTTTT. It codes for CSVEAGTGELFF.

The CDR3 reads CASSQSKDRGSNQPQHF. In nucleotides, the CDR3 is TGCGCCAGCAGTCAATCGAAGGACAGGGGGAGCAATCAGCCCCAGCATTTT. The chain recombines TRBV23-1 with TRBJ1-5; 10 bases are shared with TRBD1. TRBV23-1 counts as an open reading frame of uncertain function. The CDR3 length is 17 residues. J was trimmed by 1 base and V by 0 bases; bases with no gene match: 3.

The chain has TRBV5-1 and TRBJ2-1, with 10 bases identical to TRBD2. Germline CDR1 reads SGHRS; CDR2 reads YFSETQ. The CDR3 consists of 16 residues. V shed 1 base and J 8 bases; nucleotides not matched to a gene: 9. The CDR3 region has the DNA TGCGCCAGCAGCTTGCGGCTAGCGGGGGTCATCGATGAGCAGTTCTTC. Protein: CASSLRLAGVIDEQFF.

The V call is TRBV10-3, the J call TRBJ2-4, with D possibly being TRBD2 (5 bases). Germline V gene lookup returns CDR1 ENHRY and CDR2 SYGVKD. V lost 3 bases and J lost 0, with 6 bases in between. This CDR3 is built from 14 residues. The CDR3 reads CAISDGRAKNIQYF. The DNA of the CDR3 is TGTGCCATCAGTGATGGGAGAGCCAAAAACATTCAGTACTTC.

This rearrangement joins TRBV19 to TRBJ2-6; 7 positions agree with TRBD1. The germline CDR1 and CDR2 sequences are LNHDA and SQIVND (reference sequence). V lost 3 bases to trimming and J lost 0 bases; unmatched junction nucleotides: 14. The CDR3 is made up of 20 amino acids. The CDR3 DNA follows: TGTGCCAGTAGTATTATTCTAGGGGACAGCTCTCACTCTGGGGCCAACGTCCTGACTTTC. Its translation is CASSIILGDSSHSGANVLTF.

This chain uses TRBV19 with TRBJ2-3, with 7 bases lining up with TRBD2. Looked up from germline, CDR1 is LNHDA and CDR2 is SQIVND (reference sequence). V trimming: 4 bases; J trimming: 3 bases; junction bases outside the gene matches: 7. The CDR3 sequence is 15 residues long. The DNA of the CDR3 is TGTGCCAGTAGTAACGAAGCTAGCGGTACAGATACGCAGTATTTT. Translation gives CASSNEASGTDTQYF.

The chain employs TRBV27 and TRBJ2-2, with no clear D. V was cut by 5 bases and J by 0 bases, with 10 bases left in between. The germline V gene has CDR1 MNHEY and CDR2 SMNVEV (reference sequence). This CDR3 contains 15 residues. CDR3 DNA sequence: TGTGCCAGCAGTATAACACCTACGAACACCGGGGAGCTGTTTTTT. It encodes CASSITPTNTGELFF.

The chain has TRBV11-2 and TRBJ1-4, with a weak D call TRBD1 (6 bases). V lost 1 base and J lost 0, with 9 bases in between. This CDR3 spans 16 amino acids. Germline lookup yields CDR1 SGHAT and CDR2 FQNNGV. The DNA of the CDR3 is TGTGCCAGCAGCTTAGGCGAGGGGGCAACTAATGAAAAACTGTTTTTT. This codes for CASSLGEGATNEKLFF.

V is TRBV2 and J is TRBJ2-7, with D maybe TRBD1 (5 bases). V was shortened by 3 bases and J by 5 bases, with 23 bases between the two germline ends. Germline V CDR1 and CDR2: SNHLY, FYNNEI. This CDR3 is 17 amino acids long. CDR3 bases: TGTGCCAGCAGTGACGCAGGGAAATTAAGTCCGGTCCACGAGCAGTACTTC. Translation: CASSDAGKLSPVHEQYF.

The J gene is TRBJ2-5, the V gene TRBV6-5; maybe TRBD1 (6 bases). Trimming pared 0 bases from V and 5 bases from J, leaving 10 bases between. Germline V gene data show CDR1 as MNHEY and CDR2 as SVGAGI. The CDR3 spans 14 residues. The CDR3 sequence is CASSYSAGAETQYF. The CDR3 DNA sequence: TGTGCCAGCAGTTACTCGGCAGGGGCGGAGACCCAGTACTTC.

The rearrangement uses TRBV27 and TRBJ1-2, with 7 bases aligning to TRBD1. Trimming removed 5 bases from V and 4 bases from J; junction bases left unmatched: 7. The germline CDR1 and CDR2 sequences are MNHEY and SMNVEV (reference sequence). This CDR3 is 14 amino acids long. This CDR3 reads CASSPRQGLYGYTF. CDR3 bases: TGTGCCAGCAGTCCTAGACAGGGACTCTATGGCTACACCTTC.

The V gene is TRBV25-1, the J gene TRBJ2-1, with a weak D call TRBD1 (5 bases). The CDR3 spans 10 residues. The germline V gene encodes CDR1 MGHDK and CDR2 SYGVNS. The ends were cut back, 6 bases at V and 12 bases at J, with 9 bases in the middle. CDR3 in DNA: TGTGCCAGCAGCGGACAAGGGCAGTTCTTC. This sequence encodes CASSGQGQFF. The full variable domain, completed using reference TRBV25-1 and TRBJ2-1, is EADIYQTPRYLVIGTGKKITLECSQTMGHDKMYWYQQDPGMELHLIHYSYGVNSTEKGDLSSESTVSRIRTEHFPLTLESARPSHTSQYLCASSGQGQFFGPGTRLTVL.

This rearrangement joins TRBV29-1 to TRBJ1-2; 7 bases match TRBD1. The CDR3 sequence is 14 residues long. Trimming took 5 bases from V and 5 from J; bases not matched to a gene: 11. From germline, CDR1 is SQVTM and CDR2 ANQGSEA. CDR3 DNA sequence: TGCAGCGTTCGAGTCGCCGGGACAGATTATGGCTACACCTTC. This encodes CSVRVAGTDYGYTF.

This chain links TRBV6-2 or TRBV6-3 with TRBJ2-3; 9 bases line up with TRBD2. Trimming cost V 8 bases and J 5 bases; bases outside gene matches: 8. This CDR3 is 14 amino acids long. CDR1 and CDR2 (germline): MNHEY, SVGEGT. CDR3 in amino acids: CASSLAGGGDTQYF. The CDR3 DNA sequence: TGTGCCAGCTCACTAGCGGGCGGTGGAGATACGCAGTATTTT.

CDR3 in amino acids: CASSQEGRGVRNEQYF. In DNA, the CDR3 is TGTGCCAGCAGCCAAGAGGGGAGGGGCGTTCGGAACGAGCAGTACTTC. The chain is built from TRBV14 and TRBJ2-7; 7 nucleotides match TRBD2. Germline loops: CDR1 SGHDN, CDR2 FVKESK. The CDR3 is made up of 16 amino acids. J lost 5 bases, V lost 0 bases, and 10 bases had no gene match.

The chain recombines TRBV2 with TRBJ2-7, with TRBD1 as a possible D gene (6 bases). CDR1 is SNHLY and CDR2 is FYNNEI in the germline V gene. There are 13 residues in the CDR3. Trimming took off 5 bases at V and 3 bases at J, with 11 bases between the two ends. In nucleotides, the CDR3 is TGTGCCAGCAGTACGGACAGTGGCTACGAGCAGTACTTC. As protein: CASSTDSGYEQYF.